The clone carrying this TCR beta chain was found a few times. Its antigen remains unidentified. Four subsets defined by CD45RA and CD27 were sorted after CD3, CD4, CD8 and live/dead staining. This entry belongs to a study of naive and memory T cell subsets. Study findings and constraints: Naive repertoires, especially CD8, held a few larger clonotypes, possibly memory cells re-expressing CD45RA. In naive cells, over 85% of TCR sequences were seen only once.

The beta constant-region primer was an equimolar mix of two oligonucleotides covering TRBC1 and TRBC2. The ligated cDNA underwent four PCR rounds using SP2 and nested alpha and beta constant-region primers. TCRdb recomputed calls from the UMI-ligation and nested PCR reads with MiXCR, one row per CDR3 protein. The sample carries over 110,000 distinct CDR3 sequences, approximately 20% recorded once. V shed 3 bases and J 8 bases; nucleotides not matched to a gene: 6. The CDR3 totals 14 residues. From germline, CDR1 is SGHRS and CDR2 YFSETQ. Sequencing was carried out using naive CD8+ T cells from blood. The J gene is TRBJ2-1, the V gene TRBV5-1, with 9 positions matching TRBD2. This receptor was taken from a human donor in good health. CDR3 sequence (DNA): TGCGCCAGCAGCTGGGGTAGCGGGAGCGATGAGCAGTTCTTC. It yields the protein CASSWGSGSDEQFF.